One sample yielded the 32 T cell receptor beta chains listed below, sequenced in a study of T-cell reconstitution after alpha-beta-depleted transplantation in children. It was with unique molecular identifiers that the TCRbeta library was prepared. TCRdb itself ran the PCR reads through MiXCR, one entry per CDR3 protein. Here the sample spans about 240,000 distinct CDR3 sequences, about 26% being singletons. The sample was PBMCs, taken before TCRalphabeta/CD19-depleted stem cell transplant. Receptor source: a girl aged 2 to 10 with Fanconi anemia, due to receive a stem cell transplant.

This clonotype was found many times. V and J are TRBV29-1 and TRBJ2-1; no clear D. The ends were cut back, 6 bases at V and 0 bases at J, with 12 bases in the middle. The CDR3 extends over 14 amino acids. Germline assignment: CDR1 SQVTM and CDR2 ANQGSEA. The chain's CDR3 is CSVYTLSSYNEQFF. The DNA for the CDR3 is TGCAGCGTCTACACTCTAAGCTCCTACAATGAGCAGTTCTTC.

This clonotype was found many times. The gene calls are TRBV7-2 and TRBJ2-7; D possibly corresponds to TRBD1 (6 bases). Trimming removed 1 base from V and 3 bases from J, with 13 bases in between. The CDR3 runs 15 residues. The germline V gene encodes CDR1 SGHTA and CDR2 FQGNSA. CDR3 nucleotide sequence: TGTGCCAGCAGCTTAGAACAGGGTTGGAGCTACGAGCAGTACTTC. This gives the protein CASSLEQGWSYEQYF. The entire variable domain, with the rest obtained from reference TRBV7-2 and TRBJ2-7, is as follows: GAGVSQSPSNKVTEKGKDVELRCDPISGHTALYWYRQSLGQGLEFLIYFQGNSAPDKSGLPSDRFSAERTGGSVSTLTIQRTQQEDSAVYLCASSLEQGWSYEQYFGPGTRLTVT.

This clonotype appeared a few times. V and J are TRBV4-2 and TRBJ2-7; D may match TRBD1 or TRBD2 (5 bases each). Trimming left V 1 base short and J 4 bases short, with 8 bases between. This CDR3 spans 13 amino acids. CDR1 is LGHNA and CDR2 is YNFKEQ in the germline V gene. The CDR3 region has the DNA TGTGCCAGCAGCCAAGGAGGGGAGTACGAGCAGTACTTC. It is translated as CASSQGGEYEQYF.

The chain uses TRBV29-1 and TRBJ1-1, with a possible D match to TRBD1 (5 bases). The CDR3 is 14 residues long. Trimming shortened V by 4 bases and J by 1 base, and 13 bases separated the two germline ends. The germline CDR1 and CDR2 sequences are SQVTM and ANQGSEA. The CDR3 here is CSVAGGWRNTEAFF. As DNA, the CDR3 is TGCAGCGTTGCGGGGGGATGGAGGAACACTGAAGCTTTCTTT.

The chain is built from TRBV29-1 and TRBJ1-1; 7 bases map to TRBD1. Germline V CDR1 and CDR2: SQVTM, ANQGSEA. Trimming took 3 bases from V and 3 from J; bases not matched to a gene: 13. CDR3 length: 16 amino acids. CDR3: CSVEWLGGVTDTEAFF. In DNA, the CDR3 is TGCAGCGTTGAGTGGCTAGGGGGCGTGACGGACACTGAAGCTTTCTTT. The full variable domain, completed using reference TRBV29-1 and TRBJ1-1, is SAVISQKPSRDICQRGTSLTIQCQVDSQVTMMFWYRQQPGQSLTLIATANQGSEATYESGFVIDKFPISRPNLTFSTLTVSNMSPEDSSIYLCSVEWLGGVTDTEAFFGQGTRLTVV.

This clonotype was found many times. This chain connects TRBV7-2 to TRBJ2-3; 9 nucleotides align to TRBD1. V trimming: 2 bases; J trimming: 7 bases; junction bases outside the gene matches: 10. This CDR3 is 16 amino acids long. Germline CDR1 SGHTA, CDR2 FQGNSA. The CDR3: CASSLQWDRDWNTQYF. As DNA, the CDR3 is TGTGCCAGCAGCTTACAGTGGGACAGGGACTGGAATACGCAGTATTTT. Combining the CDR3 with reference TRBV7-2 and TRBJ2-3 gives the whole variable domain GAGVSQSPSNKVTEKGKDVELRCDPISGHTALYWYRQSLGQGLEFLIYFQGNSAPDKSGLPSDRFSAERTGGSVSTLTIQRTQQEDSAVYLCASSLQWDRDWNTQYFGPGTRLTVL.

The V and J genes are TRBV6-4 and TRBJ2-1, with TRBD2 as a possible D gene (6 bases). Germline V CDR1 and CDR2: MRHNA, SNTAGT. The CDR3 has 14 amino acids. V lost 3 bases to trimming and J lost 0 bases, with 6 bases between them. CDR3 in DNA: TGTGCCAGCAGTGAGGACTACTCCTACAATGAGCAGTTCTTC. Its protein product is CASSEDYSYNEQFF.

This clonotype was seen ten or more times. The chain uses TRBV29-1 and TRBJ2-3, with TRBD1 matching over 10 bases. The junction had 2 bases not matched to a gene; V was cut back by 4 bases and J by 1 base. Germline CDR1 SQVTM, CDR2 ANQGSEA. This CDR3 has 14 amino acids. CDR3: CSVGGTGGTDTQYF. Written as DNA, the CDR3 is TGCAGCGTTGGGGGGACAGGGGGCACAGATACGCAGTATTTT.

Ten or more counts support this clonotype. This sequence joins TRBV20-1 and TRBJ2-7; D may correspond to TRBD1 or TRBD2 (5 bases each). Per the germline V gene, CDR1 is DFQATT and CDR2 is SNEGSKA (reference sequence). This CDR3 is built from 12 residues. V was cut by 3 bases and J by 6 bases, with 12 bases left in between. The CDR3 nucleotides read TGCAGTGCTAGTCCCACCGGGACCGAGCAGTACTTC. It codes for CSASPTGTEQYF.

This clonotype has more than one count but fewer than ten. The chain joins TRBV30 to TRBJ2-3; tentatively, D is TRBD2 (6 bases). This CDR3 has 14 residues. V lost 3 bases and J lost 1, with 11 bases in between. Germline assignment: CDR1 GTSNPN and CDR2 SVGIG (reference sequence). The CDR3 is CAWSIWGGTDTQYF. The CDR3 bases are TGTGCCTGGAGCATCTGGGGGGGCACAGATACGCAGTATTTT.

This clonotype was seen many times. CDR3 nucleotide sequence: TGCAGCGTTGGGAACACCGGGGAGCTGTTTTTT. As protein: CSVGNTGELFF. The chain carries TRBV29-1 and TRBJ2-2; D unresolved. The V and J ends lost 4 bases and 1 base respectively, with 1 base between them. Germline lookup yields CDR1 SQVTM and CDR2 ANQGSEA. This CDR3 has 11 amino acids.

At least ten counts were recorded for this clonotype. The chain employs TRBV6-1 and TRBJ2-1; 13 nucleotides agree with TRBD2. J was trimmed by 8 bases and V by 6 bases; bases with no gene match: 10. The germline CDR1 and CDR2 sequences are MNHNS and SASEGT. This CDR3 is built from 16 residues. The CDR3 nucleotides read TGTGCCAGCAGCCAACCCGGACTAGCGGGAGTCCATGAGCAGTTCTTC. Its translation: CASSQPGLAGVHEQFF.

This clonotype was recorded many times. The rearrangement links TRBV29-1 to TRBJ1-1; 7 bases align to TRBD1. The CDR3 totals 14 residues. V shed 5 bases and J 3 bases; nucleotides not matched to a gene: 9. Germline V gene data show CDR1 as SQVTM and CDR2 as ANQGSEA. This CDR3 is CSVSDRAPDTEAFF. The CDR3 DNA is TGCAGCGTTTCAGACAGGGCGCCGGACACTGAAGCTTTCTTT. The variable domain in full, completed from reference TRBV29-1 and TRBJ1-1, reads SAVISQKPSRDICQRGTSLTIQCQVDSQVTMMFWYRQQPGQSLTLIATANQGSEATYESGFVIDKFPISRPNLTFSTLTVSNMSPEDSSIYLCSVSDRAPDTEAFFGQGTRLTVV.

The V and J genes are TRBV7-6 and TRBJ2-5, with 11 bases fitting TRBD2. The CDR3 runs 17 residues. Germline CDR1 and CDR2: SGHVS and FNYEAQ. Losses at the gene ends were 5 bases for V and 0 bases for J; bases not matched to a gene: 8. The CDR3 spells CASSGTGLADYQETQYF. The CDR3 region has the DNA TGTGCCAGCAGCGGGACGGGACTAGCGGACTACCAAGAGACCCAGTACTTC.

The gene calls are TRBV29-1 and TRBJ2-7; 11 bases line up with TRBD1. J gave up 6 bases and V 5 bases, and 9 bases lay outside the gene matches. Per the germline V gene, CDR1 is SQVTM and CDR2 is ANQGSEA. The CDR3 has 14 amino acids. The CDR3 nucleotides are TGCAGCGTTAAGCCGTGGACAGGGGGCACCGAGCAGTACTTC. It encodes CSVKPWTGGTEQYF.

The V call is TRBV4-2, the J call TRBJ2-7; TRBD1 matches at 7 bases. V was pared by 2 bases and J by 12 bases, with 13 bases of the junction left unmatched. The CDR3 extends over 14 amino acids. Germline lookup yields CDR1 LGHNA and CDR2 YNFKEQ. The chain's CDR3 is CASSQTGQVQSPYF. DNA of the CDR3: TGTGCCAGCAGCCAAACTGGACAGGTTCAAAGTCCGTACTTC.

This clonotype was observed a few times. CDR3 DNA: TGTGCCAGCAGCGGGGACGGCTATGGCTACACCTTC. Translated: CASSGDGYGYTF. The chain is built from TRBV27 and TRBJ1-2; a possible D gene is TRBD1 (5 bases). Germline lookup yields CDR1 MNHEY and CDR2 SMNVEV (reference sequence). With 6 bases removed from V and 4 bases from J, the gap between germline ends came to 9 bases. CDR3 length: 12 amino acids.

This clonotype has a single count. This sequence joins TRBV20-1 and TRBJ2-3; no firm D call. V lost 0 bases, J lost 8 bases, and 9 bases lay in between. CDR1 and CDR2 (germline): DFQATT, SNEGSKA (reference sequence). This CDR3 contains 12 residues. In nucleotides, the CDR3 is TGCAGTGCTAGAGAGGCAGACGGTACGCAGTATTTT. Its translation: CSAREADGTQYF.

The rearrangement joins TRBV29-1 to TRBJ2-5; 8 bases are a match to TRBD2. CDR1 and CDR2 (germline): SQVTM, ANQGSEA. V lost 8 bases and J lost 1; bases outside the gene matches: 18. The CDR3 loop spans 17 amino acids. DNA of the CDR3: TGCAGCTGTGGGTACCTACTAGCGGATACATCCCAAGAGACCCAGTACTTC. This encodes CSCGYLLADTSQETQYF.

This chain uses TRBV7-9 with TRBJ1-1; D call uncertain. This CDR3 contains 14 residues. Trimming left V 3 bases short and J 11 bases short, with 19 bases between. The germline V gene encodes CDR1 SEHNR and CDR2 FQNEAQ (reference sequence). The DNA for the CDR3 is TGTGCCAGCAGCTTCGAAGCCGGCCCCTTGAGCGCTTTCTTT. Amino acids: CASSFEAGPLSAFF.

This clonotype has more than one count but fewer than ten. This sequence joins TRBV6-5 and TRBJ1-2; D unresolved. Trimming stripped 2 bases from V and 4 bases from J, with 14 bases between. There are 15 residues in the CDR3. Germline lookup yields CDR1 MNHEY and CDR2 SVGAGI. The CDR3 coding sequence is TGTGCCAGCAGTTACACTGGCCTAGCGGGCTATGGCTACACCTTC. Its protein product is CASSYTGLAGYGYTF.

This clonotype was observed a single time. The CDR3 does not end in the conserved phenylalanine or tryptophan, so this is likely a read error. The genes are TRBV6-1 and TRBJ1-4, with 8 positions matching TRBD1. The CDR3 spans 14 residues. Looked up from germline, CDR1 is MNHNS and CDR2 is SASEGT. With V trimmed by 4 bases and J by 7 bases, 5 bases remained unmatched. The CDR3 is CASSAQGAGEKLFS. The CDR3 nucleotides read TGTGCCAGCAGTGCTCAGGGGGCAGGTGAAAAACTGTTTTCT.

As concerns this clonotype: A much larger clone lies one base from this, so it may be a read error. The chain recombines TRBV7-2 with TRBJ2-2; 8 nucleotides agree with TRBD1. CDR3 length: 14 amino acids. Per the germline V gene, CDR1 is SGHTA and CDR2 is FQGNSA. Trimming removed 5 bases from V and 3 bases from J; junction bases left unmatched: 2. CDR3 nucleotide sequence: TGTGCCAGCAGCCAGACAGGGGACACCGGGGAGCTGTTTTTT. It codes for CASSQTGDTGELFF.

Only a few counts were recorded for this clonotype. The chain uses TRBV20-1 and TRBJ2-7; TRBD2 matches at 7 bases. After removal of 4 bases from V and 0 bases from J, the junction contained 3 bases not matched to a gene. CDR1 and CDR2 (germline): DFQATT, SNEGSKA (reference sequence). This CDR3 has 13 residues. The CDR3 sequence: CSANGLGSYEQYF. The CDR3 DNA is TGCAGTGCTAACGGACTAGGCTCCTACGAGCAGTACTTC.

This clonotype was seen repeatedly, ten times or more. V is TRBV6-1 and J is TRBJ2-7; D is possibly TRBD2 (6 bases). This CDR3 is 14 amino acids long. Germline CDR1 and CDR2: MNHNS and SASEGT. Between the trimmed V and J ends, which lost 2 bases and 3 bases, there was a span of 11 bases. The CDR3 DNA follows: TGTGCCAGCAGTGAACACGGGGGAAGCTACGAGCAGTACTTC. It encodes CASSEHGGSYEQYF.

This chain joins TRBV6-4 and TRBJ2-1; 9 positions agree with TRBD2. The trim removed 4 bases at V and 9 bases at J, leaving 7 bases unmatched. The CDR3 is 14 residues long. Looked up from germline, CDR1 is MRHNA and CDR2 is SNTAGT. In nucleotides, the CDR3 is TGTGCCAGCAGTGTAGCGGGAGAAATGAGTGAGCAGTTCTTC. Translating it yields CASSVAGEMSEQFF.

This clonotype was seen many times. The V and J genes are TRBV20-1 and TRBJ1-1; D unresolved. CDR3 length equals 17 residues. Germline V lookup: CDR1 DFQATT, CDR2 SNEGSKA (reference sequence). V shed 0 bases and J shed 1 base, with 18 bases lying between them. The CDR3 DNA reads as TGCAGTGCTAGAGATTGGGTGGTTACGGAACCGAACACTGAAGCTTTCTTT. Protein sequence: CSARDWVVTEPNTEAFF.

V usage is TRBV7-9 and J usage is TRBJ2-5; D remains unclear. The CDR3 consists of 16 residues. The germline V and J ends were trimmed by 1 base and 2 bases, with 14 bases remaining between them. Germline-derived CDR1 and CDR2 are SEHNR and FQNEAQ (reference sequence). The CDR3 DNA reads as TGTGCCAGCAGCTTAGACTTTCAGCAATGGCAAGAGACCCAGTACTTC. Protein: CASSLDFQQWQETQYF.

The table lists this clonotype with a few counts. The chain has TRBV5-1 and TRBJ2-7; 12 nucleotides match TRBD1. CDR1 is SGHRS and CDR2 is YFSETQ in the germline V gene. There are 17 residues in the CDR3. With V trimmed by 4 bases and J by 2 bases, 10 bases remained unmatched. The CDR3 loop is CASSERGTGGPTYEQYF. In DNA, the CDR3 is TGCGCCAGCAGCGAGCGCGGGACAGGGGGCCCTACCTACGAGCAGTACTTC.

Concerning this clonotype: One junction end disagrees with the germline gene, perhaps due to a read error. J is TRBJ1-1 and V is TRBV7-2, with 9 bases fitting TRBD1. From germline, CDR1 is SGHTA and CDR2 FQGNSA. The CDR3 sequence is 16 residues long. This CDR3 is CASSQHRGLMNPEAFF. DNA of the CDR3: TGTGCCAGCAGCCAACACAGGGGGCTTATGAACCCTGAAGCTTTCTTT.

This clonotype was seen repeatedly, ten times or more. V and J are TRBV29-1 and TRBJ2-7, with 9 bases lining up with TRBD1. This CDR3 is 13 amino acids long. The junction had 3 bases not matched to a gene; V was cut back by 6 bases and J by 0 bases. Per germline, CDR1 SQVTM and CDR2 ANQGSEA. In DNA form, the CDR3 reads TGCAGCGTCGGGACAGGGAGCTCCTACGAGCAGTACTTC. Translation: CSVGTGSSYEQYF.

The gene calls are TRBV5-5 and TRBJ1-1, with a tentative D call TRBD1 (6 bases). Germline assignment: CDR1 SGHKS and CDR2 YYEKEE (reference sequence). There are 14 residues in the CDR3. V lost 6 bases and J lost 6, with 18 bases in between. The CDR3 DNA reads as TGTGCCAGCACCTATTTGGGGGGCTGGGCTGAAGCTTTCTTT. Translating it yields CASTYLGGWAEAFF.